This T cell receptor beta chain was identified during a study of cytomegalovirus exposure and HLA in healthy donors. Amplification used 60 Vbeta primers and 13 Jbeta primers. Here immunoSEQ multiplex PCR was the method, and the copy in TCRdb shows in-frame clones only, minus some. This table has 100,000 or so clones, approximately 80% appearing once. CDR1 and CDR2 from the germline V gene are GTSNPN and SVGIG (reference sequence). This CDR3 region has 11 residues. Trimming took 0 bases from V and 10 from J, leaving 7 bases between them. The clonotype was recovered from a female donor in good health and CMV-seropositive. Sequenced sample: PBMCs. The chain links TRBV30 to TRBJ2-1; D is unresolved. DNA for the CDR3: TGTGCCTGGAGTGTCCGCAGGGAGCAGTTCTTC. Its translation is CAWSVRREQFF.